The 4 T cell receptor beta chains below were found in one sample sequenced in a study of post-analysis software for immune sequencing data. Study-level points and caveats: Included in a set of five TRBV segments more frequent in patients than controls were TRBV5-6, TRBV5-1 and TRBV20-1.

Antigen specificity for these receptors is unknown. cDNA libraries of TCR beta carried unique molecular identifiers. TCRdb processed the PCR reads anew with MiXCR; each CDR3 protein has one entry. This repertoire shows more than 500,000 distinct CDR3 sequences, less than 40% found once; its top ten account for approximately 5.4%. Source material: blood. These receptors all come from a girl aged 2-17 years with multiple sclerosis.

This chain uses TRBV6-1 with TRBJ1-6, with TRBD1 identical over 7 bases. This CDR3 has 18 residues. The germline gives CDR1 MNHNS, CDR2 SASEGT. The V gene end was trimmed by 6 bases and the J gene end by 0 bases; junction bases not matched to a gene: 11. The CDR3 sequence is CASRRETGPVSYNSPLHF. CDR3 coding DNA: TGTGCCAGCAGACGGGAGACAGGGCCCGTCTCCTATAATTCACCCCTCCACTTT.

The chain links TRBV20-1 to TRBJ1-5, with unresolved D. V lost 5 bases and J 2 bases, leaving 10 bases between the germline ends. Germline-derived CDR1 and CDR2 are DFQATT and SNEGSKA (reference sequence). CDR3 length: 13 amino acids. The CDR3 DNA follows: TGCAGTGCTCCTCGCGGAGGCAATCAGCCCCAGCATTTT. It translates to CSAPRGGNQPQHF.

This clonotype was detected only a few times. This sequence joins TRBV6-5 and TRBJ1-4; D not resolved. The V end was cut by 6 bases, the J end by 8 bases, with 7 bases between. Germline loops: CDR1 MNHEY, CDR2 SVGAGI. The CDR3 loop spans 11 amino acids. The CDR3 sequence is CASRRGEKLFF. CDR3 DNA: TGTGCCAGCAGGAGAGGAGAAAAACTGTTTTTT.

The CDR3 coding sequence is TGTGCCACCAGTGATTTGACGGGACAGGGGCCTTCAGAGACCCAGTACTTC. Amino acid sequence: CATSDLTGQGPSETQYF. The rearrangement links TRBV24-1 to TRBJ2-4, with 10 bases that match TRBD1. The DNA end is a closer match to TRBJ2-5, so the J assignment may be wrong. From germline, CDR1 is KGHDR and CDR2 SFDVKD. CDR3 length: 17 residues.